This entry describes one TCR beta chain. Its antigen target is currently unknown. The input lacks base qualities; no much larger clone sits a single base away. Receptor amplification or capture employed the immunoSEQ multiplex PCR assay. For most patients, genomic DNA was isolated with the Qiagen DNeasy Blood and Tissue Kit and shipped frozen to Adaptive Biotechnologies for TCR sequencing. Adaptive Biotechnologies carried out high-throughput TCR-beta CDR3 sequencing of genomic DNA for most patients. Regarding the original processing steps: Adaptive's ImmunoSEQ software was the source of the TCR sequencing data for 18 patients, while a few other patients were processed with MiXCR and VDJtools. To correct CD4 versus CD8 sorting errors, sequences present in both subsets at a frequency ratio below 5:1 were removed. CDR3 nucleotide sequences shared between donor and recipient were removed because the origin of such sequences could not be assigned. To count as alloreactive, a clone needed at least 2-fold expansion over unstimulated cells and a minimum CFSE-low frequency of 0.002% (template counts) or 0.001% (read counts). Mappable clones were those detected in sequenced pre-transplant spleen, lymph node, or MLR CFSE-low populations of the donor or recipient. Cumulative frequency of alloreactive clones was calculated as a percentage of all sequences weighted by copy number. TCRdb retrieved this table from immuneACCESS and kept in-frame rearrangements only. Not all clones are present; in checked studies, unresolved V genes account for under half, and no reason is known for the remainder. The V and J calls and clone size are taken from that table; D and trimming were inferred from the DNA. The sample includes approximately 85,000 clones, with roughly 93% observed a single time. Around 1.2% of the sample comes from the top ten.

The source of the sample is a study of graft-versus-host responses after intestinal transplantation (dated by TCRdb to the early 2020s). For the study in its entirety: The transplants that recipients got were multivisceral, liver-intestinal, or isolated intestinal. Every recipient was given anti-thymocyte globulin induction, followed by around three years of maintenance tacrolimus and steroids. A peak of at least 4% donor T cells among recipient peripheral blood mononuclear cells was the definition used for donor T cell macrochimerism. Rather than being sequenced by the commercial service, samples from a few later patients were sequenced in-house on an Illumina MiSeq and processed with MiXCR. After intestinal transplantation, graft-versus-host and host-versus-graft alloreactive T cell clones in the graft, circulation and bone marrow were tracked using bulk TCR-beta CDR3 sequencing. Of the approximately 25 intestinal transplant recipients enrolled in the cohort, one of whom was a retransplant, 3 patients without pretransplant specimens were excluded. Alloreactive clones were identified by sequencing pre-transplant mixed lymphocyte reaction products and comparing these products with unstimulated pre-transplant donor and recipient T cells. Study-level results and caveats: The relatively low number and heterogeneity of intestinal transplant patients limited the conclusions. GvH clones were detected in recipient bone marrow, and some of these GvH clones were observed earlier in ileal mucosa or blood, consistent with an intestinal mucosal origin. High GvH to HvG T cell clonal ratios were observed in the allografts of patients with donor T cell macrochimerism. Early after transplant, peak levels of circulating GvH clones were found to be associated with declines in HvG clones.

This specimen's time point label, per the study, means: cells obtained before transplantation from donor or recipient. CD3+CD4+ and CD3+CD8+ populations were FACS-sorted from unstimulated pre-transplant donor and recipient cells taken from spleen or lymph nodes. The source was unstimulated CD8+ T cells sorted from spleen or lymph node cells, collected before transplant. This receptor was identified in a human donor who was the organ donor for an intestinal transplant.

CDR3 reads: CASSLGLGQDEQYF. The base sequence is TGTGCCAGCAGTTTGGGACTAGGACAGGACGAGCAGTACTTC. The rearrangement combines TRBV28 with TRBJ2-7, and the D gene may be TRBD2, 8 bases matching. Reading from cysteine to phenylalanine, the CDR3 counts 14 amino acids. The sequence is cut down to CDR3 DNA, 42 bases in frame from base 1. V loses 3 bases of germline sequence and J loses 5 bases, and the interval between the two ends is 14 bases. From a lookup of the germline V gene, CDR1 and CDR2 are MDHEN and SYDVKM.